This TCR beta chain originates from a study of vaccination effects on CD4 cells after COVID-19. Using viral peptide pools, the ViraFEST assay grew out antigen-specific CD4+ T cells prior to sequencing. When about ten days of culture had elapsed, CD4+ T cells were isolated. Everyone in the study got two shots of either the BNT162b2 or mRNA-1273 vaccine. Trimming removed 4 bases from V and 4 bases from J; junction bases left unmatched: 3. Germline loops: CDR1 SGHTA, CDR2 FQGNSA. The CDR3 spans 14 residues. The method was immunoSEQ multiplex PCR; TCRdb's version includes in-frame clones alone and lacks a portion of them. Among some 69,000 clones, roughly 74% were seen once, and the ten largest hold 1.5% to 1.8%. Note on this clone: Antigen unknown.

The V and J genes are TRBV7-2 and TRBJ2-3; 9 bases are shared with TRBD1. The receptor's source is a human donor who received a COVID-19 vaccine. This sample comprised CD4+ T cells from PBMCs cultured with HCoV-229E spike peptides, obtained after COVID-19 vaccination. This chain's CDR3 is CASSYRQGADTQYF. Written as DNA, the CDR3 is TGTGCCAGCAGCTACCGACAGGGGGCAGATACGCAGTATTTT.